Ten or more counts support the clone carrying this T cell receptor beta chain. The antigen is not known. The size of this beta chain means little, since it is a stray read in a library made for alpha chains. V gave up 4 bases and J gave up 0 bases, with 6 bases separating them. Per the germline V gene, CDR1 is DFQATT and CDR2 is SNEGSKA (reference sequence). The CDR3 spans 12 residues. Time point reported: sample taken at primary tumor resection. Each CDR3 protein gets one entry after TCRdb re-called the 5' RACE reads with MiXCR. The sample carries some 16,000 distinct CDR3 sequences, about 6.7% recorded once. The data were obtained in a study of spatial heterogeneity in lung cancer. Study observations and caveats: Tumoral mutation counts were tracked by counts of expanded intratumoral alpha and beta TCRs.

This chain uses TRBV20-1 with TRBJ1-1; D not resolved. The source of this sequence is a female donor with early-stage non-small cell lung cancer. The source was lung tumor tissue, collected at surgery. CDR3 in DNA: TGCAGTGCTACCAGTTTGAACACTGAAGCTTTCTTT. Protein product: CSATSLNTEAFF.